These 6 T cell receptor beta chains share one sample of origin, sequenced in a study of blood T cells in healthy people across ages. Alongside a J-beta primer mix, a sample-barcoded 5' primer served in a second PCR lasting roughly 7 to 11 cycles. MiXCR, run by TCRdb on the 5' RACE reads, gives a single entry per CDR3 protein. The sample includes 800,000 to 1,000,000 distinct CDR3 sequences, about 48% seen only once; the top ten take 10% to 15%. The sequenced sample consisted of blood. Receptors were obtained from a man younger than 45 in good health.

CDR3 sequence (DNA): TGTGCCAGCAGCAATGAACCCTACACAGATACGCAGTATTTT. This encodes CASSNEPYTDTQYF. The chain has TRBV21-1 and TRBJ2-3. TRBV21-1 is classified as a pseudogene. This CDR3 spans 14 amino acids.

The gene calls are TRBV13 and TRBJ2-5; a possible D gene is TRBD2 (6 bases). The V end was cut by 5 bases, the J end by 5 bases, with 21 bases between. CDR1 PRHDT and CDR2 FYEKMQ come from the germline V gene (reference sequence). There are 16 residues in the CDR3. Here the CDR3 reads CASSLVRDGRLETQYF. In nucleotides, the CDR3 is TGTGCCAGCAGCCTAGTGCGGGACGGCCGGTTGGAGACCCAGTACTTC.

This rearrangement joins TRBV4-3 to TRBJ2-7; 7 bases are shared with TRBD2. This CDR3 is 15 amino acids long. J was trimmed by 2 bases and V by 3 bases; bases with no gene match: 7. The germline gives CDR1 LGHNA, CDR2 YSLEER. CDR3 nucleotide sequence: TGCGCCAGCAGCCAGAAATTAGCGGGCCCCTACGAGCAGTACTTC. It codes for CASSQKLAGPYEQYF.

V is TRBV20-1 and J is TRBJ2-5, with D unresolved. The V gene lost 5 bases and the J gene lost 3 bases, with 13 bases spanning the gap. Germline values: CDR1 DFQATT, CDR2 SNEGSKA (reference sequence). CDR3 size: 13 residues. In DNA form, the CDR3 reads TGCAGTGCTGCGATCACCTGGGAAGAGACCCAGTACTTC. It codes for CSAAITWEETQYF.

This clonotype was found a few times. The chain recombines TRBV5-1 with TRBJ2-3, with 9 bases that match TRBD1. The CDR3 is 16 amino acids. The V gene's germline CDR1 is SGHRS and CDR2 YFSETQ. V was pared by 0 bases and J by 3 bases, with 5 bases of the junction left unmatched. CDR3 protein: CASSLGSGQGTDTQYF. The CDR3 nucleotides read TGCGCCAGCAGCTTGGGGTCCGGACAGGGGACAGATACGCAGTATTTT.

The chain carries TRBV7-9 and TRBJ2-5; 7 bases align to TRBD2. Germline V CDR1 and CDR2: SEHNR, FQNEAQ (reference sequence). Unmatched junction bases numbered 14, after V lost 4 bases and J lost 3 bases. The CDR3 covers 17 residues. The CDR3 loop reads CASSSTTFTRGEETQYF. In nucleotides, the CDR3 is TGTGCCAGCAGCTCGACTACTTTTACTCGGGGGGAAGAGACCCAGTACTTC.